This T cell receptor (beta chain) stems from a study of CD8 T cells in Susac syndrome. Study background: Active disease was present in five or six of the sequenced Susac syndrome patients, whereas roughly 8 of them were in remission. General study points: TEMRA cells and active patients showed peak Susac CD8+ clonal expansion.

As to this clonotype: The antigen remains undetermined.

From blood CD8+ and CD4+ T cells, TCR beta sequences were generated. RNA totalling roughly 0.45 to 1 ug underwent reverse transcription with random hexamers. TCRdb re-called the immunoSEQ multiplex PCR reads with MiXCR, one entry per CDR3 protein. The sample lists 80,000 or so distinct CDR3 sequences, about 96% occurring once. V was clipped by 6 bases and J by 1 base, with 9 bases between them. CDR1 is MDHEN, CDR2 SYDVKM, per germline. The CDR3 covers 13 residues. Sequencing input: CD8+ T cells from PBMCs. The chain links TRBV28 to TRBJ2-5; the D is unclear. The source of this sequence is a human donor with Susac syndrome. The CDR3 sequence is CASSLEFQETQYF. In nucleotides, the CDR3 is TGTGCCAGCAGCCTAGAATTCCAAGAGACCCAGTACTTC.